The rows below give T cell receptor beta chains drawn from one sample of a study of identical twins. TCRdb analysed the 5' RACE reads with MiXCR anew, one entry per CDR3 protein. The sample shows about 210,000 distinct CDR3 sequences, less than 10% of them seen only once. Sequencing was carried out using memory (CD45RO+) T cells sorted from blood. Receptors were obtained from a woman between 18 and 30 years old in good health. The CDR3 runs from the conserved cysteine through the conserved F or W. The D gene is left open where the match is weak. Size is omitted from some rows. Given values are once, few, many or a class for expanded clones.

CDR3aa: CASRLSPTDTQYF; CDR3nt: TGTGCCAGCAGGCTTAGCCCCACAGATACGCAGTATTTT; abundance: .; j_gene: TRBJ2-3; d_gene: .; v_gene: TRBV6-1
CDR3aa: CASNRPTDWTGELFF; CDR3nt: TGTGCCAGCAATCGTCCGACAGATTGGACCGGGGAGCTGTTTTTT; abundance: many; j_gene: TRBJ2-2; d_gene: .; v_gene: TRBV11-2
CDR3aa: CASSQDRRPGTF; CDR3nt: TGTGCCAGCAGCCAAGATCGTCGGCCTGGCACCTTC; abundance: few; j_gene: TRBJ1-2; d_gene: .; v_gene: TRBV4-2
CDR3aa: CASSLNGGTGPYF; CDR3nt: TGTGCCAGCAGTTTAAATGGGGGGACCGGGCCGTACTTC; abundance: .; j_gene: TRBJ2-7; d_gene: .; v_gene: TRBV12-3/TRBV12-4
CDR3aa: CASRQSTEQYF; CDR3nt: TGTGCCAGCAGACAATCGACCGAGCAGTACTTC; abundance: once; j_gene: TRBJ2-7; d_gene: .; v_gene: TRBV3-1
CDR3aa: CASSQGAGDEQFF; CDR3nt: TGCGCCAGCTCACAGGGGGCCGGAGATGAGCAGTTCTTC; abundance: many; j_gene: TRBJ2-1; d_gene: TRBD1; v_gene: TRBV5-1
CDR3aa: CSAGDRVRDTDTQYF; CDR3nt: TGCAGTGCTGGGGACAGGGTGAGGGACACAGATACGCAGTATTTT; abundance: few; j_gene: TRBJ2-3; d_gene: TRBD1; v_gene: TRBV20-1
CDR3aa: CASSIGTVTEAFF; CDR3nt: TGTGCCAGCAGCATAGGGACCGTCACTGAAGCTTTCTTT; abundance: .; j_gene: TRBJ1-1; d_gene: .; v_gene: TRBV7-8
CDR3aa: CASTLTGMETQYF; CDR3nt: TGTGCCAGTACTCTGACAGGGATGGAGACCCAGTACTTC; abundance: many; j_gene: TRBJ2-5; d_gene: TRBD1; v_gene: TRBV19
CDR3aa: CASSRVSWETRDSYEQYF; CDR3nt: TGTGCCAGCAGCAGGGTTAGTTGGGAGACGAGAGACTCCTACGAGCAGTACTTC; abundance: few; j_gene: TRBJ2-7; d_gene: .; v_gene: TRBV11-1
CDR3aa: CASSRHFGVGISGANVLTF; CDR3nt: TGTGCCAGCAGCCGTCATTTTGGGGTCGGAATCTCTGGGGCCAACGTCCTGACTTTC; abundance: many; j_gene: TRBJ2-6; d_gene: .; v_gene: TRBV14
CDR3aa: CSASGTSGMNEQFF; CDR3nt: TGCAGTGCTTCCGGGACTAGCGGGATGAATGAGCAGTTCTTC; abundance: .; j_gene: TRBJ2-1; d_gene: TRBD2; v_gene: TRBV20-1
CDR3aa: CASSVSASSTDTQYF; CDR3nt: TGTGCCAGCAGCGTCTCAGCCTCAAGCACAGATACGCAGTATTTT; abundance: few; j_gene: TRBJ2-3; d_gene: .; v_gene: TRBV12-3/TRBV12-4
CDR3aa: CASRTGQDVYGYTF; CDR3nt: TGTGCCAGCAGGACAGGGCAAGATGTCTATGGCTACACCTTC; abundance: .; j_gene: TRBJ1-2; d_gene: TRBD1; v_gene: TRBV6-1
CDR3aa: CASSLKIAGGYEQYF; CDR3nt: TGTGCCAGCAGCTTAAAAATAGCGGGAGGCTACGAGCAGTACTTC; abundance: few; j_gene: TRBJ2-7; d_gene: TRBD2; v_gene: TRBV7-2
CDR3aa: CATSREKGSNTEAFF; CDR3nt: TGTGCCACCAGCAGAGAAAAGGGGTCGAACACTGAAGCTTTCTTT; abundance: many; j_gene: TRBJ1-1; d_gene: .; v_gene: TRBV15
CDR3aa: CASSHPDNEQFF; CDR3nt: TGTGCCAGCAGCCACCCTGACAACGAGCAGTTCTTC; abundance: few; j_gene: TRBJ2-1; d_gene: .; v_gene: TRBV7-8
CDR3aa: CASSPGPNSYEQYF; CDR3nt: TGTGCCAGCAGTCCGGGGCCAAACTCCTACGAGCAGTACTTC; abundance: many; j_gene: TRBJ2-7; d_gene: .; v_gene: TRBV12-3/TRBV12-4
CDR3aa: CASSKGPGLGEQYF; CDR3nt: TGTGCCAGCAGCAAAGGACCCGGACTGGGGGAGCAGTACTTC; abundance: few; j_gene: TRBJ2-7; d_gene: .; v_gene: TRBV7-2
CDR3aa: CASSLSPLAGGHEQYF; CDR3nt: TGTGCCAGCAGCTTAAGCCCCCTGGCGGGAGGGCACGAGCAGTACTTC; abundance: .; j_gene: TRBJ2-7; d_gene: TRBD2; v_gene: TRBV7-2
CDR3aa: CASSARGTAGYNEQFF; CDR3nt: TGTGCCAGCAGCGCGAGGGGGACAGCCGGCTACAATGAGCAGTTCTTC; abundance: few; j_gene: TRBJ2-1; d_gene: TRBD1; v_gene: TRBV9
CDR3aa: CAVGRAEVNEQFF; CDR3nt: TGTGCCGTCGGGAGGGCCGAGGTTAATGAGCAGTTCTTC; abundance: .; j_gene: TRBJ2-1; d_gene: TRBD2; v_gene: TRBV10-3
CDR3aa: CASPGRQPSTDTQYF; CDR3nt: TGTGCCAGCCCGGGACGGCAACCAAGCACAGATACGCAGTATTTT; abundance: few; j_gene: TRBJ2-3; d_gene: .; v_gene: TRBV19
CDR3aa: CAGRDRGYEQYF; CDR3nt: TGTGCCGGCCGGGACAGGGGCTACGAGCAGTACTTC; abundance: many; j_gene: TRBJ2-7; d_gene: TRBD1; v_gene: TRBV2
CDR3aa: CAWALMDEQFF; CDR3nt: TGTGCCTGGGCATTGATGGATGAGCAGTTCTTC; abundance: few; j_gene: TRBJ2-1; d_gene: .; v_gene: TRBV30
CDR3aa: CASSLDGGPEAFF; CDR3nt: TGTGCCAGCAGTTTAGACGGGGGGCCTGAAGCTTTCTTT; abundance: .; j_gene: TRBJ1-1; d_gene: .; v_gene: TRBV12-3/TRBV12-4
CDR3aa: CASSLAGLRGSYEQYF; CDR3nt: TGCGCCAGCAGCTTGGCCGGTCTACGGGGATCCTACGAGCAGTACTTC; abundance: many; j_gene: TRBJ2-7; d_gene: .; v_gene: TRBV5-1
CDR3aa: CAISSDYPRDTQYF; CDR3nt: TGTGCCATCAGCTCCGACTACCCCCGGGATACGCAGTATTTT; abundance: .; j_gene: TRBJ2-3; d_gene: .; v_gene: TRBV10-3
CDR3aa: CASSATVRGETQYF; CDR3nt: TGTGCCAGCAGTGCGACCGTAAGGGGAGAGACCCAGTACTTC; abundance: few; j_gene: TRBJ2-5; d_gene: .; v_gene: TRBV3-1
CDR3aa: CASSLSGLRETQYF; CDR3nt: TGTGCCAGCAGTTTAAGTGGCCTCCGGGAGACCCAGTACTTC; abundance: many; j_gene: TRBJ2-5; d_gene: .; v_gene: TRBV12-3/TRBV12-4
CDR3aa: CASTGPEGQPQHF; CDR3nt: TGTGCCAGCACAGGACCCGAGGGGCAGCCCCAGCATTTT; abundance: many; j_gene: TRBJ1-5; d_gene: .; v_gene: TRBV6-6
CDR3aa: CASSLVRSLQPQHF; CDR3nt: TGTGCCAGCAGCTTAGTCAGGTCGTTACAGCCCCAGCATTTT; abundance: many; j_gene: TRBJ1-5; d_gene: .; v_gene: TRBV6-5